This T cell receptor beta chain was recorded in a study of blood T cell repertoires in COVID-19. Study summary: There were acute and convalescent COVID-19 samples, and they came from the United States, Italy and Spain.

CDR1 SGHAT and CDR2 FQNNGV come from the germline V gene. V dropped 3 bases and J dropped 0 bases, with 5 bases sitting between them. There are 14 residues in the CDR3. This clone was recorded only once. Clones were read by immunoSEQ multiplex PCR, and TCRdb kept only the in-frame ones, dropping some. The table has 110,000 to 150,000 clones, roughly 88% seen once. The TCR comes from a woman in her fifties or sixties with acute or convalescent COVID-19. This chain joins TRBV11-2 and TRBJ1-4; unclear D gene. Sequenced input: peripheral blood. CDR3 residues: CASSFRSTNEKLFF. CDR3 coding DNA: TGTGCCAGCAGCTTCCGGTCAACTAATGAAAAACTGTTTTTT.